Below, 17 T cell receptor beta chains from the same sample are listed, as sequenced in a study of shared clonotypes between healthy human individuals. TCRdb's table, derived via immunoSEQ multiplex PCR, lists solely in-frame clones and lacks some. The sample consists of roughly 1 million clones, about 75% of them appearing once. The sequenced sample consisted of memory CD4+ T cells sorted from blood. The sample's subset: CD45RA-negative fraction. These receptors all stem from a man aged 18 to 29 in good health.

V is TRBV28 and J is TRBJ2-7, with 10 nucleotides matching TRBD1. Germline V gene data show CDR1 as MDHEN and CDR2 as SYDVKM. CDR3 length equals 13 residues. J gave up 12 bases and V 3 bases, and 8 bases lay outside the gene matches. CDR3 amino acids: CASSFRGDRGRYF. In nucleotides, the CDR3 is TGTGCCAGCAGTTTTAGGGGGGACAGGGGAAGGTACTTC. The entire variable domain, with the rest obtained from reference TRBV28 and TRBJ2-7, is as follows: DVKVTQSSRYLVKRTGEKVFLECVQDMDHENMFWYRQDPGLGLRLIYFSYDVKMKEKGDIPEGYSVSREKKERFSLILESASTNQTSMYLCASSFRGDRGRYFGPGTRLTVT.

This clone was detected a few times. V usage is TRBV7-9 and J usage is TRBJ2-1; TRBD2 matches 7 bases. V gave up 5 bases and J gave up 0 bases; unmatched junction bases: 7. This CDR3 is built from 16 residues. Germline V gives CDR1 SEHNR, CDR2 FQNEAQ (reference sequence). The CDR3 DNA reads as TGTGCCAGCAGCGTACAAGCGGGAAGCTCCTACAATGAGCAGTTCTTC. As protein: CASSVQAGSSYNEQFF.

The chain joins TRBV7-2 to TRBJ1-6; no clear D gene. V lost 7 bases, J lost 14 bases, and 15 bases lay in between. There are 12 residues in the CDR3. Per the germline V gene, CDR1 is SGHTA and CDR2 is FQGNSA. The CDR3 nucleotides are TGTGCCAGCACCTGGCCAGGCGACACCCTCCACTTT. Translation gives CASTWPGDTLHF.

The chain recombines TRBV6-5 with TRBJ1-2; possibly TRBD1 for D (5 bases). Per germline, CDR1 MNHEY and CDR2 SVGAGI. The length of the CDR3 is 15 residues. Trimming removed 2 bases from V and 0 bases from J, with 10 bases in between. CDR3 DNA: TGTGCCAGCAGTTACGGGGGTAGTCCTAACTATGGCTACACCTTC. Translating it yields CASSYGGSPNYGYTF.

This chain joins TRBV5-8 and TRBJ1-1; D possibly corresponds to TRBD1 (6 bases). V shed 5 bases and J shed 6 bases, with 17 bases lying between them. The germline V gene encodes CDR1 SGHTS and CDR2 YDEGEE. The CDR3 extends over 14 amino acids. The CDR3 DNA sequence: TGTGCCAGCAGTTTCGGGGGCGTCGGAGCTGAAGCTTTCTTT. Protein product: CASSFGGVGAEAFF.

The rearrangement uses TRBV13 and TRBJ2-6, with a tentative D call TRBD1 (6 bases). Germline V gives CDR1 PRHDT, CDR2 FYEKMQ (reference sequence). Trimming took off 1 base at V and 0 bases at J, with 10 bases between the two ends. This CDR3 is 17 amino acids long. The CDR3 DNA sequence: TGTGCCAGCAGCTTAGAAGTAGGGGGCTCTGGGGCCAACGTCCTGACTTTC. It yields the protein CASSLEVGGSGANVLTF.

Concerning this clone itself: The identical CDR3 is also encoded by other nucleotide sequences in the sample. In DNA form, the CDR3 reads TGTGCCAGCAGTCCTAAGACTAGCGGGGGCGCCACAGATACGCAGTATTTT. Its protein product is CASSPKTSGGATDTQYF. This chain uses TRBV5-4 with TRBJ2-3; 12 bases match TRBD2. CDR3 size: 17 residues. J lost 2 bases, V lost 5 bases, and 9 bases had no gene match. Germline CDR1 SGHNT, CDR2 YYREEE (reference sequence).

The rearrangement links TRBV10-3 to TRBJ1-4; TRBD1 is a possible D gene (5 bases). The CDR3 length is 15 residues. The ends were cut back, 0 bases at V and 7 bases at J, with 12 bases in the middle. The germline CDR1 and CDR2 sequences are ENHRY and SYGVKD. The CDR3 here is CAISESRGAGEKLFF. The DNA of the CDR3 is TGTGCCATCAGTGAGTCGAGAGGGGCTGGTGAAAAACTGTTTTTT.

V usage is TRBV19 and J usage is TRBJ2-1; D uncertain. The CDR3 is 12 residues long. Germline assignment: CDR1 LNHDA and CDR2 SQIVND (reference sequence). The V gene lost 3 bases and the J gene lost 4 bases, with 4 bases spanning the gap. As DNA, the CDR3 is TGTGCCAGTAGTATTCCGTACAATGAGCAGTTCTTC. It codes for CASSIPYNEQFF.

The rearrangement links TRBV4-3 to TRBJ2-1; 8 nucleotides match TRBD1. Germline lookup yields CDR1 LGHNA and CDR2 YSLEER. Trimming removed 2 bases from V and 2 bases from J; junction bases left unmatched: 5. The CDR3 extends over 16 amino acids. The CDR3 coding sequence is TGCGCCAGCAGCCAAATTAAACAGGGGGCCTACAATGAGCAGTTCTTC. This encodes CASSQIKQGAYNEQFF.

Only a few counts were recorded for this clone. The chain links TRBV19 to TRBJ1-2; no clear D. Trimming removed 5 bases from V and 4 bases from J, with 11 bases in between. The CDR3 has 13 amino acids. From germline, CDR1 is LNHDA and CDR2 SQIVND (reference sequence). CDR3 in amino acids: CASSPSSLYGYTF. CDR3 in DNA: TGTGCCAGTAGTCCCTCCTCTCTCTATGGCTACACCTTC. The full variable domain, rest sourced from reference TRBV19 and TRBJ1-2, is DGGITQSPKYLFRKEGQNVTLSCEQNLNHDAMYWYRQDPGQGLRLIYYSQIVNDFQKGDIAEGYSVSREKKESFPLTVTSAQKNPTAFYLCASSPSSLYGYTFGSGTRLTVV.

This clone has more than one count but fewer than ten. The chain is built from TRBV7-2 and TRBJ2-2; 7 bases are a match to TRBD2. This CDR3 is 16 amino acids long. J lost 2 bases, V lost 2 bases, and 5 bases had no gene match. The germline V gene has CDR1 SGHTA and CDR2 FQGNSA. In nucleotides, the CDR3 is TGTGCCAGCAGCTTAATCGCGGGAGATAACACCGGGGAGCTGTTTTTT. Residues: CASSLIAGDNTGELFF. The entire variable domain, with the rest obtained from reference TRBV7-2 and TRBJ2-2, is as follows: GAGVSQSPSNKVTEKGKDVELRCDPISGHTALYWYRQSLGQGLEFLIYFQGNSAPDKSGLPSDRFSAERTGGSVSTLTIQRTQQEDSAVYLCASSLIAGDNTGELFFGEGSRLTVL.

The V gene is TRBV10-3, the J gene TRBJ1-1, with unresolved D. This CDR3 is 14 amino acids long. Per the germline V gene, CDR1 is ENHRY and CDR2 is SYGVKD. The ends were cut back, 4 bases at V and 6 bases at J, with 15 bases in the middle. CDR3 bases: TGTGCCATCAGTGGGACCCCCGGTAGGGCTGAAGCTTTCTTT. Translating gives CAISGTPGRAEAFF.

The chain employs TRBV7-2 and TRBJ1-1; D ambiguous. The CDR3 length is 12 residues. The V end was cut by 2 bases, the J end by 6 bases, with 7 bases between. Germline V lookup: CDR1 SGHTA, CDR2 FQGNSA. DNA for the CDR3: TGTGCCAGCAGCTTAAGAAGCGCTGAAGCTTTCTTT. It specifies CASSLRSAEAFF. Drawing the rest from reference TRBV7-2 and TRBJ1-1, the complete variable domain is GAGVSQSPSNKVTEKGKDVELRCDPISGHTALYWYRQSLGQGLEFLIYFQGNSAPDKSGLPSDRFSAERTGGSVSTLTIQRTQQEDSAVYLCASSLRSAEAFFGQGTRLTVV.

This clone came up once. The J gene is TRBJ2-5, the V gene TRBV10-3, with 7 positions matching TRBD1. Germline CDR1 reads ENHRY; CDR2 reads SYGVKD. Losses at the gene ends were 6 bases for V and 9 bases for J; bases not matched to a gene: 10. This CDR3 spans 13 amino acids. CDR3 bases: TGTGCCATCAGATCTGACAGGGATGGGTCCCAGTACTTC. Amino acids: CAIRSDRDGSQYF.

The chain carries TRBV6-5 and TRBJ1-3; D is possibly TRBD1 (5 bases). This CDR3 is 15 amino acids long. Deletions cut 2 bases from V and 0 bases from J, with 8 bases between. Germline CDR1 MNHEY, CDR2 SVGAGI. CDR3 in amino acids: CASSYRGISGNTIYF. CDR3 bases: TGTGCCAGCAGTTACAGGGGAATCTCTGGAAACACCATATATTTT.

The CDR3, as DNA: TGTGCCAGCAGCTTTATGTTTGAAGGGTACGAGCAGTACTTC. Residues: CASSFMFEGYEQYF. The chain couples TRBV7-2 to TRBJ2-7; D is undetermined. The CDR3 has 14 amino acids. Trimming removed 3 bases from V and 4 bases from J, with 13 bases in between. The germline CDR1 and CDR2 sequences are SGHTA and FQGNSA.